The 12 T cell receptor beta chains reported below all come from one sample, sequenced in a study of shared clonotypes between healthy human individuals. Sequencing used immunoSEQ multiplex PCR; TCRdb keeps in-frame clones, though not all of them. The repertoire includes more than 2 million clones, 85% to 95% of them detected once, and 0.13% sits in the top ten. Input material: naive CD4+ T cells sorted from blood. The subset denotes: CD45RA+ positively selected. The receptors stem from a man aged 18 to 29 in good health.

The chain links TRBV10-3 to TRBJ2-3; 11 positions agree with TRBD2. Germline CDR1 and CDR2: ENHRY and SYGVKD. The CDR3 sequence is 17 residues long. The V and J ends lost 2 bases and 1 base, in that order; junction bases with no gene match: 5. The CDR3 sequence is CAISEGTSGLGTDTQYF. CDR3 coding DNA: TGTGCCATCAGTGAGGGGACTAGCGGCCTTGGCACAGATACGCAGTATTTT.

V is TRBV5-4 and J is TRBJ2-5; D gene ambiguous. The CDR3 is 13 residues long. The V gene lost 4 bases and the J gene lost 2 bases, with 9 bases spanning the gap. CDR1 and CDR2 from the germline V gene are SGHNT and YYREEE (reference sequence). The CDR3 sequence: CASSEGMQETQYF. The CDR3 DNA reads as TGTGCCAGCAGCGAAGGAATGCAAGAGACCCAGTACTTC. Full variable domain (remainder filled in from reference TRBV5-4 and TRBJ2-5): ETGVTQSPTHLIKTRGQQVTLRCSSQSGHNTVSWYQQALGQGPQFIFQYYREEENGRGNFPPRFSGLQFPNYSSELNVNALELDDSALYLCASSEGMQETQYFGPGTRLLVL.

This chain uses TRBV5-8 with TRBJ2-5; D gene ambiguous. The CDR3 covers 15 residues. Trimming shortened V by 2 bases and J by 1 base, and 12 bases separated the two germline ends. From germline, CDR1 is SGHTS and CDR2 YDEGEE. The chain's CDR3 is CASSFRSAVQETQYF. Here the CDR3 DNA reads TGTGCCAGCAGCTTTAGATCGGCGGTCCAAGAGACCCAGTACTTC.

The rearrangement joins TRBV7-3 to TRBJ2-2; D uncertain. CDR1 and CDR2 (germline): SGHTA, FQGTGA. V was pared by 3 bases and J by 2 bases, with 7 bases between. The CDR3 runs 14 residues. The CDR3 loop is CASSFGSNTGELFF. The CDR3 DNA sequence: TGTGCCAGCAGCTTTGGGTCCAACACCGGGGAGCTGTTTTTT. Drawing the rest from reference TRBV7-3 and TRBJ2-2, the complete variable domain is GAGVSQTPSNKVTEKGKYVELRCDPISGHTALYWYRQSLGQGPEFLIYFQGTGAADDSGLPNDRFFAVRPEGSVSTLKIQRTERGDSAVYLCASSFGSNTGELFFGEGSRLTVL.

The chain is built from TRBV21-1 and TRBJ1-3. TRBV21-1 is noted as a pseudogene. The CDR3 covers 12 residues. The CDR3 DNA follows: TGTGCCAGCAGCAAATGTGGACACACCATATATTTT. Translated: CASSKCGHTIYF.

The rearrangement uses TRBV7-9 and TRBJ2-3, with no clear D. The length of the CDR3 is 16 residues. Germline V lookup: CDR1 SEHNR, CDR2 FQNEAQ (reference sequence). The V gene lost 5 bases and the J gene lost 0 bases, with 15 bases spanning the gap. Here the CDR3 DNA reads TGTGCCAGCAGCGAAGTCTTAGCATCTAGCACAGATACGCAGTATTTT. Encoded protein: CASSEVLASSTDTQYF.

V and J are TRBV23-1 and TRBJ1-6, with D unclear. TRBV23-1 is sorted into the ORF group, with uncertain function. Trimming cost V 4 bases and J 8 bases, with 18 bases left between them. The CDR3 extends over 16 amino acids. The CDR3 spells CASSLKPRTQDSPLHF. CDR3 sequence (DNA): TGCGCCAGCAGTCTCAAACCCAGGACCCAGGATTCACCCCTCCACTTT.

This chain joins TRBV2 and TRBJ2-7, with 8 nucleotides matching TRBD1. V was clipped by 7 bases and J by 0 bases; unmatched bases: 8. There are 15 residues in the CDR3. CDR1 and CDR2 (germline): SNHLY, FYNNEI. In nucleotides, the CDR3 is TGTGCCAGCATATTAGACAGGGGTGTCTCCTACGAGCAGTACTTC. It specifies CASILDRGVSYEQYF.

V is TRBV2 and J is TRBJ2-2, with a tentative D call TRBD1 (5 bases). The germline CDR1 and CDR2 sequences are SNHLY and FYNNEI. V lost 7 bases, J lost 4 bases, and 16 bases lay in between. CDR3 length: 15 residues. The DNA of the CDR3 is TGTGCCAGCATTCCGGCAGGGAAAAGCACCGGGGAGCTGTTTTTT. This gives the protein CASIPAGKSTGELFF.

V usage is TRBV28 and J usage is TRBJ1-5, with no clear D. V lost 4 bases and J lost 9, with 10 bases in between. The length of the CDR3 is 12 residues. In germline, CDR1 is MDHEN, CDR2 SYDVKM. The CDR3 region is CASSWAVGPQHF. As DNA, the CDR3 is TGTGCCAGCAGTTGGGCGGTTGGGCCCCAGCATTTT. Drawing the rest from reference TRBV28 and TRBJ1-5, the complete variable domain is DVKVTQSSRYLVKRTGEKVFLECVQDMDHENMFWYRQDPGLGLRLIYFSYDVKMKEKGDIPEGYSVSREKKERFSLILESASTNQTSMYLCASSWAVGPQHFGDGTRLSIL.

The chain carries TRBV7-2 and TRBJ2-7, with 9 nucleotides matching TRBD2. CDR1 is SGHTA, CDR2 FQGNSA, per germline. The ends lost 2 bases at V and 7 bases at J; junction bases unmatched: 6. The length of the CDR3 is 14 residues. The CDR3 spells CASSLQPGLAEQYF. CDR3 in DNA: TGTGCCAGCAGCTTACAGCCGGGACTAGCAGAGCAGTACTTC.

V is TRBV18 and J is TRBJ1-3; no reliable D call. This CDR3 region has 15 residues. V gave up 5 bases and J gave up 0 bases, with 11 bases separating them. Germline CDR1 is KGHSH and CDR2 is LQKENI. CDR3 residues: CASSFGVSSGNTIYF. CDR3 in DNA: TGTGCCAGCTCATTCGGGGTCTCCTCTGGAAACACCATATATTTT.